These T cell receptor beta chains were read from a single sample in a study of blood T cell repertoires in COVID-19. Generated by immunoSEQ multiplex PCR, the TCRdb table keeps only in-frame clones and is missing some. Of around 90,000 clones detected, roughly 88% appear once; the ten largest clones hold 2.1%. Sequencing was carried out using peripheral blood. Receptors were obtained from a man aged 45-60 years with COVID-19, enrolled during active disease. Each CDR3 is given with its conserved first and last residue. D genes are given only for firm matches.

>TRBV7-9|TRBJ1-3|TRBD1
CASSLAGTGGSGNTIYF
>TRBV7-9|TRBJ2-2|TRBD2
CASSLARGGDHTGELFF
>TRBV19|TRBJ1-1|NA
CASISDWDTEAFF
>TRBV5-6|TRBJ2-1|TRBD2
CASSLDGGASYNEQFF
>TRBV10-3|TRBJ2-5|TRBD1
CAISESRQGRETQYF
>TRBV4-3|TRBJ1-4|NA
CASSHQGPNEKLFF
>TRBV5-4|TRBJ1-1|TRBD1
CASGLQGSRNTEAFF
>TRBV21-1|TRBJ1-2|NA
CASSKGQGANKGYGYTF
>TRBV28|TRBJ1-4|TRBD1
CASSTLRQGGEKLFF
>TRBV4-1|TRBJ2-5|NA
CASSQDGNSALVYF
>TRBV27|TRBJ2-1|NA
CASSLHNEQFF
>TRBV28|TRBJ1-4|NA
CASRTGTFSEKLFF
>TRBV6-5|TRBJ2-2|TRBD1
CASSYSGTGGYGELFF
>TRBV3-1/TRBV3-2|TRBJ2-2|TRBD2
CASSHLAGGNTGELFF
>TRBV6-5|TRBJ1-1|NA
CASTSGDPGNTEAFF
>TRBV7-2|TRBJ1-6|NA
CASSYRTGDNSPLHF
>TRBV4-3|TRBJ1-2|TRBD1
CASSQDPPLDRAKGGYTF
>TRBV2|TRBJ2-1|TRBD2
CASTGTSGVYNEQFF
>TRBV5-1|TRBJ1-6|NA
CASSLQGSYNSPLHF
>TRBV29-1|TRBJ1-1|NA
CSVELGQKTEAFF
>TRBV7-6|TRBJ1-2|NA
CASSLRTDYGYTF
>TRBV10-2|TRBJ1-2|TRBD1
CASSTGQGNGYTF
>TRBV4-1|TRBJ1-2|TRBD1
CASSQGTGNGYTF
>TRBV5-4|TRBJ1-2|TRBD1
CASRHQDRVYGYTF
>TRBV7-2|TRBJ1-5|NA
CASSLVADTDQPQHF
>TRBV5-5|TRBJ1-3|TRBD1
CASSRTGDRVSGNTIYF
>TRBV5-1|TRBJ1-4|TRBD1
CASSAGQGSNEKLFF